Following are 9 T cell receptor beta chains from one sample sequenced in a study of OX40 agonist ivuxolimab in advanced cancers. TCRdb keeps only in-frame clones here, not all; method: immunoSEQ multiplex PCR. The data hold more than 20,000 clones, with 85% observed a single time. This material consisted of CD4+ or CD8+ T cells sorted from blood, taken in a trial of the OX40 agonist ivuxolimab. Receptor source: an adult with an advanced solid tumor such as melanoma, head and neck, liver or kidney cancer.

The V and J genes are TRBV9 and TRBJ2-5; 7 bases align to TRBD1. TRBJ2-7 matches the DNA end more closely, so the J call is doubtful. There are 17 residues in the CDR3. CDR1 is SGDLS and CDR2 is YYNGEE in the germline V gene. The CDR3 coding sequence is TGTGCCAGCAGCGTAGGAGGGGGCGGCGGCAAATCCTACGAGCAGTACTTC. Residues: CASSVGGGGGKSYEQYF.

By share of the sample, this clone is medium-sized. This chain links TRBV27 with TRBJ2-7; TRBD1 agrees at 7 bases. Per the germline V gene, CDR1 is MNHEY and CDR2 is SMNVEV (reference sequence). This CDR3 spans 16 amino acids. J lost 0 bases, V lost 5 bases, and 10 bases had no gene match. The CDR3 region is CASSILGDSVSYEQYF. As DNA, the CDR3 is TGTGCCAGCAGTATCCTGGGGGACAGCGTCTCCTACGAGCAGTACTTC.

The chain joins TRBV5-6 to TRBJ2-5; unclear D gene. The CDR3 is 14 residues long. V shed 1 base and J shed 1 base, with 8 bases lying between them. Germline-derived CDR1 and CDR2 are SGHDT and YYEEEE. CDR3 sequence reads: CASSLSTFQETQYF. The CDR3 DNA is TGTGCCAGCAGCTTGTCTACCTTCCAAGAGACCCAGTACTTC. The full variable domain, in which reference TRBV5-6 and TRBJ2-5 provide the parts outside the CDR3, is DAGVTQSPTHLIKTRGQQVTLRCSPKSGHDTVSWYQQALGQGPQFIFQYYEEEERQRGNFPDRFSGHQFPNYSSELNVNALLLGDSALYLCASSLSTFQETQYFGPGTRLLVL.

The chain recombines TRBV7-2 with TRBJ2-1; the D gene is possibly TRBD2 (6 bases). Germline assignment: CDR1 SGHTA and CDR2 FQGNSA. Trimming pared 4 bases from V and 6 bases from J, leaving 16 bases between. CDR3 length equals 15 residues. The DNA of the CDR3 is TGTGCCAGCAGCTCCGCCGGGGGAGTGGGCAATGAGCAGTTCTTC. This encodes CASSSAGGVGNEQFF.

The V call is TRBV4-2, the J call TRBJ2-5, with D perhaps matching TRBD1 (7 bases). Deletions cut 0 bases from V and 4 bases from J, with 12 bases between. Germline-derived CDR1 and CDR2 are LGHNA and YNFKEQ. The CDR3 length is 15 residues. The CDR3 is CASSQEDQGGETQYF. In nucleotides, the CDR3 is TGTGCCAGCAGCCAAGAAGACCAGGGGGGAGAGACCCAGTACTTC.

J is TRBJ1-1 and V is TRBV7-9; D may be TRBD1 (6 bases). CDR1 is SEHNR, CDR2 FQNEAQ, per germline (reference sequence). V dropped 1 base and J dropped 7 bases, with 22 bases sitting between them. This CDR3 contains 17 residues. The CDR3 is CASSLVILAGGADEAFF. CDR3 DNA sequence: TGTGCCAGCAGCTTAGTAATTCTTGCGGGGGGCGCGGATGAAGCTTTCTTT.

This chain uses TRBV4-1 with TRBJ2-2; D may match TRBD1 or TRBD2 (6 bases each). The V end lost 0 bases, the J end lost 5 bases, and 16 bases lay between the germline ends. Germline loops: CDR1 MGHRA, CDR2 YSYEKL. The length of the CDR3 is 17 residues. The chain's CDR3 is CASSQDLPGARTGELFF. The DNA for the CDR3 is TGCGCCAGCAGCCAAGATTTGCCGGGGGCTCGGACCGGGGAGCTGTTTTTT.

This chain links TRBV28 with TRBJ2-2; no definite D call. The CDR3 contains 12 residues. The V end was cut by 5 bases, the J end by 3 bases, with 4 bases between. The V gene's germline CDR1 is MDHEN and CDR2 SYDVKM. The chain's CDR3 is CASSPYTGELFF. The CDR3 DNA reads TGTGCCAGCAGTCCCTACACCGGGGAGCTGTTTTTT.

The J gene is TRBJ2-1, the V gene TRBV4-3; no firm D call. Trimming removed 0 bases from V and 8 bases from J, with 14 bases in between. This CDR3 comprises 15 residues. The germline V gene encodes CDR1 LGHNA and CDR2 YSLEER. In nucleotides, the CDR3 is TGCGCCAGCAGCCAAGATAAGGTCCGTCCTGATGAGCAGTTCTTC. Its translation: CASSQDKVRPDEQFF.